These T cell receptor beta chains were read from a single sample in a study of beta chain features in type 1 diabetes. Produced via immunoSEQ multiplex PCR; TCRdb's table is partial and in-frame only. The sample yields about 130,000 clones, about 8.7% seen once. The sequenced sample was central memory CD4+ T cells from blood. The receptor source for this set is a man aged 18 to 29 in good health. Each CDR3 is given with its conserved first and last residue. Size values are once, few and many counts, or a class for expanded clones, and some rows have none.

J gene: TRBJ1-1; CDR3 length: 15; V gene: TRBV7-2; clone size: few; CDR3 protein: CASSHPGSPKPEAFF
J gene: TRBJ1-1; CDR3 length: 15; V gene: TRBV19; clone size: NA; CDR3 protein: CASSKKTGLNTEAFF
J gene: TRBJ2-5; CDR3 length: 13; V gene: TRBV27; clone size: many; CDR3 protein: CASSTPGVETQYF
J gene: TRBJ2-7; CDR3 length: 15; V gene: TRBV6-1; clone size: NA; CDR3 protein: CASRNDRGSSYEQYF
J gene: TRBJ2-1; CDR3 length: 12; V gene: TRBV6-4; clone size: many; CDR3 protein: CASQGQGNEQFF
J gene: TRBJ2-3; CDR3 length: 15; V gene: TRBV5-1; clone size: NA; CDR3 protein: CASSLQGALTDTQYF
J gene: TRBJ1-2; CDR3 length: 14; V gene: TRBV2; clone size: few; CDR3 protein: CASSPPRGIYGYTF
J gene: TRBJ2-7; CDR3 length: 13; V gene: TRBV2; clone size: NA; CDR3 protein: CASSNAIVGEQYF
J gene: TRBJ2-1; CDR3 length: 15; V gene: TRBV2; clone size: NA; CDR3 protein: CASSTGTGDYNEQFF
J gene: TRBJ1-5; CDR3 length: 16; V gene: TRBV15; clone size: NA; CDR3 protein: CATSRMVGGVNQPQHF
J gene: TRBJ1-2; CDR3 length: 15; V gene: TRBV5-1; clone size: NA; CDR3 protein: CASSLGDRSVYGYTF
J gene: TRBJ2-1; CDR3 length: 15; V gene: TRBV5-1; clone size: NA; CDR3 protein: CASSSGTGPYNEQFF
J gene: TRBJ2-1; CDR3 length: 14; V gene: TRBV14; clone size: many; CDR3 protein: CASSQVAGAVEQFF
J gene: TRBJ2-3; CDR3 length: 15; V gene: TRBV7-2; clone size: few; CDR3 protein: CASSFDYLSTDTQYF
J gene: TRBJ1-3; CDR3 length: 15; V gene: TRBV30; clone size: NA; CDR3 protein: CAWSGGSFSGNTIYF
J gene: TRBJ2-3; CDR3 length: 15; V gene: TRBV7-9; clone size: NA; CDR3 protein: CASSSAGTTTDTQYF
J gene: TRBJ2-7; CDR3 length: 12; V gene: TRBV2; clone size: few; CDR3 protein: CASGTGTHEQYF
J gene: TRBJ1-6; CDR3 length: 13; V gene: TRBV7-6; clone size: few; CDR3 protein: CASSLVAEAPLHF
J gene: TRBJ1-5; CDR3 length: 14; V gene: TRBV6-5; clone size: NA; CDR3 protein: CASSRSTSNQPQHF
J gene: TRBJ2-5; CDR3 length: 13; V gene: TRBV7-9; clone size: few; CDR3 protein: CASSPTSPETQYF
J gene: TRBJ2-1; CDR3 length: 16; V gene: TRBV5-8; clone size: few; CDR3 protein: CASSLASGQGYNEQFF
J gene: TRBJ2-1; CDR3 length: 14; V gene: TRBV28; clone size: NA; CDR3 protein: CASNEGGGVYEQFF
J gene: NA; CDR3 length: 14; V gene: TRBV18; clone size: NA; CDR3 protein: CASSPGTGSYEQYF
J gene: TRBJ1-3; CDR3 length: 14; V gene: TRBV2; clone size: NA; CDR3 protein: CASSQGFSGNTIYF
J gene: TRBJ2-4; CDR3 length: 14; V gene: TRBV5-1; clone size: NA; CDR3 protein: CASSSSGDKNIQYF
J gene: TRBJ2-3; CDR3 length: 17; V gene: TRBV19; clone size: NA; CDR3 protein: CASSPGLAGWRTDTQYF
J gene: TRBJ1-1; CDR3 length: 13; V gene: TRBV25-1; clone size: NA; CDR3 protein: CASSAGERTEAFF
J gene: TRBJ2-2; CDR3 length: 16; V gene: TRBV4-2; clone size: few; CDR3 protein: CASSQEGGPNTGELFF
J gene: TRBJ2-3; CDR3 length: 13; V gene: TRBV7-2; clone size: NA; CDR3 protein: CASSSESADTQYF
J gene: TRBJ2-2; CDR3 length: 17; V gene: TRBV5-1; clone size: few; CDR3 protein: CASSPGTSGANTGELFF
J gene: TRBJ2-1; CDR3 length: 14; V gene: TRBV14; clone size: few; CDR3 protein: CASSQLGGYNEQFF
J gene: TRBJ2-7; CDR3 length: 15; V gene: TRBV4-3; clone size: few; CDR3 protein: CASSQASGGAHEQYF